The present T cell receptor (beta chain) was sequenced within a study of cytomegalovirus exposure and HLA in healthy donors. Study in general: The same platform was used for the 130 or so validation repertoires as for the roughly 660 first-cohort repertoires, as reported in a later analysis. The study's findings and limits: Investigators reported some 150 TCR beta chains as tied to cytomegalovirus. Most sequenced TCRs were rare (though some public TCRs occurred in many donors).

Sequenced by immunoSEQ multiplex PCR; TCRdb stores in-frame clones only, minus some. The table has tens of thousands of clones, about nine tenths seen once. Comments on this clone: The antigen is not known.

The receptor's source is a young man in good health and CMV-seronegative. The sequenced material came from PBMCs.

In DNA, the CDR3 is TGTGCCAGCAGCCCAGCGGGGACTAGCGGGAGTGGCTACGAGCAGTACTTC. Protein sequence: CASSPAGTSGSGYEQYF. The V call is TRBV7-8, the J call TRBJ2-7; 14 bases agree with TRBD2. The CDR3 sequence is 17 residues long. V lost 5 bases and J lost 3; bases outside the gene matches: 9. From germline, CDR1 is SGHVS and CDR2 FQNEAQ.